This T cell receptor beta chain was captured in a study of regulatory T cells. Autoimmunity was present in every CD3G-deficient patient, worse in two. Amplification used 52 TRBV primers and 13 TRBJ primers. This table comes from immunoSEQ multiplex PCR, and its TCRdb copy is limited to in-frame clones, with some not included. The repertoire holds around 15,000 clones, with more than 85% as singletons. The CDR3 length is 10 residues. CDR1 and CDR2 (germline): SNHLY, FYNNEI. V lost 6 bases and J 11 bases, leaving 11 bases between the germline ends. The receptor was derived from a young adult with CD3G deficiency. The sample was CD8+ T cells sorted from blood. The chain is built from TRBV2 and TRBJ2-7; D gene unclear. The CDR3 reads CASSRGEKYF. The CDR3, as DNA: TGTGCCAGCAGCCGCGGAGAGAAGTACTTC.